The subject of this entry is one T cell receptor beta chain. The data stem from a study of T-cell reconstitution after alpha-beta-depleted transplantation in children. Construction of the TCRbeta library involved unique molecular identifiers. TCRdb reprocessed the PCR reads with MiXCR, giving one entry per CDR3 protein. The sample yields approximately 97,000 distinct CDR3 sequences, about 5.6% seen once. This CDR3 is 13 amino acids long. V gave up 5 bases and J gave up 6 bases; unmatched junction bases: 7. Germline CDR1 reads MNHEY; CDR2 reads SMNVEV (reference sequence). Sequenced here: PBMCs, mostly from graft donor cells, sampled 60 days after TCRalphabeta/CD19-depleted stem cell transplant. The rearrangement links TRBV27 to TRBJ2-7; 7 positions match TRBD1. This TCR was sampled from a female patient between 2 and 15 years old who had a stem cell transplant for Fanconi anemia, so the T cells may come from the graft donor. The CDR3 nucleotides are TGTGCCAGCAGTCCACGACAGGGCTTCGAGCAGTACTTC. It is translated as CASSPRQGFEQYF.